A selection of T cell receptor beta chains follows, all from one sample in a study of blood T cell repertoires in COVID-19. The data were produced by immunoSEQ multiplex PCR, yet TCRdb's version contains in-frame clones alone and is incomplete. The sample holds 45,000 to 60,000 clones; about four fifths are singletons and the top ten take about 2.5%. Sequenced sample: peripheral blood. The source is a man between 50 and 59 years old with acute or convalescent COVID-19. The CDR3 runs from the conserved cysteine through the conserved F or W. The D gene is left open where the match is weak.

J gene,V gene,D gene,CDR3 protein
TRBJ1-6,TRBV28,NA,CASSLLLNNSPLHF
TRBJ2-5,TRBV13,NA,CASSLVRETQYF
TRBJ2-2,TRBV11-1,TRBD2,CASSHVERGSTGELFF
TRBJ2-7,TRBV4-1,NA,CASSAGERYEQYF
TRBJ2-7,TRBV23-1,NA,CASNTDRALAYF
TRBJ1-1,TRBV6-6,NA,CASRQGANTEAFF
TRBJ1-4,TRBV5-1,NA,CASAQGTSNEKLFF
TRBJ1-2,TRBV3-1/TRBV3-2,TRBD1,CASSQDYSGRGSNGYTF
TRBJ2-1,TRBV7-3,NA,CVSSLQGGDEQFF
TRBJ2-5,TRBV5-6,NA,CASIGFGGSETQYF
TRBJ1-2,TRBV19,NA,CASSSTGKAYGYTF
TRBJ1-5,TRBV19,TRBD1,CASSTTTGTGRRNQPQHF
TRBJ2-5,TRBV6-5,TRBD2,CASSYFVSGGQETQYF
TRBJ1-1,TRBV5-6,NA,CASSLGHRAFF